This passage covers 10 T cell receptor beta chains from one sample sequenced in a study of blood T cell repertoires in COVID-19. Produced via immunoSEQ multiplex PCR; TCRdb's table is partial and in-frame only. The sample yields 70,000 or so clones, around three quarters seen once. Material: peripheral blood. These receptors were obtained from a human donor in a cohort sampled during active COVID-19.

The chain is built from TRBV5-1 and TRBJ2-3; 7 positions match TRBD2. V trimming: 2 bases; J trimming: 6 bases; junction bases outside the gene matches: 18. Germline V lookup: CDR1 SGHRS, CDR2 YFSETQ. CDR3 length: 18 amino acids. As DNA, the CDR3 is TGCGCCAGCAGCTTAGGGGTCCAGGTCCGCGGGAGAACGGATACGCAGTATTTT. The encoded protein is CASSLGVQVRGRTDTQYF.

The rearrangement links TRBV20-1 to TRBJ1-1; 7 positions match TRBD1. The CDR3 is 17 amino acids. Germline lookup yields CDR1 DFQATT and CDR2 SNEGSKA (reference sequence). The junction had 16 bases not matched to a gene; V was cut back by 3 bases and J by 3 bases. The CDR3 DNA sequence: TGCAGTGCTAGTCTACAGGGGTTGTTTGATTCGGACACTGAAGCTTTCTTT. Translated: CSASLQGLFDSDTEAFF.

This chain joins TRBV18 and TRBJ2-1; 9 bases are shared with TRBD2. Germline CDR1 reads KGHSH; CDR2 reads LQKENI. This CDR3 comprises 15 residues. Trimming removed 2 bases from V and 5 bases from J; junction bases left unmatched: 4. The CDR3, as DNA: TGTGCCAGCTCACCAAGATTAGCGGGAGACAATGAGCAGTTCTTC. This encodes CASSPRLAGDNEQFF.

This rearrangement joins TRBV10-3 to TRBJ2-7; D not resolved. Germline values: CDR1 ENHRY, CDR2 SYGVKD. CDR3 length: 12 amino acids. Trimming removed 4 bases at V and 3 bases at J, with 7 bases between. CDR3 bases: TGTGCCATCAGTGCTCAGAACTACGAGCAGTACTTC. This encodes CAISAQNYEQYF.

The CDR3 loop reads CASGSPRGLADLGYNEQFF. As DNA, the CDR3 is TGTGCTAGTGGTTCACCCAGGGGACTAGCAGATTTAGGCTACAATGAGCAGTTCTTC. J is TRBJ2-1 and V is TRBV12-5; 9 nucleotides match TRBD2. CDR3 size: 19 residues. Germline CDR1 is LGHNT and CDR2 is FRNRAP. V was pared by 4 bases and J by 3 bases, with 16 bases of the junction left unmatched.

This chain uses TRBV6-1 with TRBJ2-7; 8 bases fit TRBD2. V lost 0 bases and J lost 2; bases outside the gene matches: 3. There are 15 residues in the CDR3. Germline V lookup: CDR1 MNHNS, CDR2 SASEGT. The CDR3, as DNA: TGTGCCAGCAGTGAAGCTGGCGGGAGGACCTACGAGCAGTACTTC. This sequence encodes CASSEAGGRTYEQYF.

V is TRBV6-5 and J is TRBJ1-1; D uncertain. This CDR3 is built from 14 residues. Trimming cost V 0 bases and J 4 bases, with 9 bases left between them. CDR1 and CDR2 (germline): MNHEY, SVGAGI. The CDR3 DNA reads TGTGCCAGCAGTTACTCTAGCGGTGGCACTGAAGCTTTCTTT. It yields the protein CASSYSSGGTEAFF.

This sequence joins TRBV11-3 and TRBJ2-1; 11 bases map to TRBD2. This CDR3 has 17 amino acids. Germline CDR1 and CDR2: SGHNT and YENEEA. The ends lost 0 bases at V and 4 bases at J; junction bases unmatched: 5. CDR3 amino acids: CASSLDRLAGIYNEQFF. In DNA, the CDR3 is TGTGCCAGCAGCTTAGACCGACTAGCGGGGATTTACAATGAGCAGTTCTTC.

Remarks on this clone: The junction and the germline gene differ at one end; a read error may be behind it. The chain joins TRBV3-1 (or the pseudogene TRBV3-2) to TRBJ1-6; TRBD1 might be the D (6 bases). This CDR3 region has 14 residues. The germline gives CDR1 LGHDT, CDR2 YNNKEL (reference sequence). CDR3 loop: CATSTWTDNSPLHF. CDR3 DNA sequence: TGTGCCACCAGCACTTGGACAGATAATTCACCCCTCCACTTT.

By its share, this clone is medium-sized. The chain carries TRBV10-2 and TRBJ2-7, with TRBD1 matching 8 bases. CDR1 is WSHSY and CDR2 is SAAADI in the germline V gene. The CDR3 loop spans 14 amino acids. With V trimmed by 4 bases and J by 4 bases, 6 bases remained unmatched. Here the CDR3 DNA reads TGCGCCAGCAGTGTGACAGGGGATGGGTACGAGCAGTACTTC. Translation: CASSVTGDGYEQYF.